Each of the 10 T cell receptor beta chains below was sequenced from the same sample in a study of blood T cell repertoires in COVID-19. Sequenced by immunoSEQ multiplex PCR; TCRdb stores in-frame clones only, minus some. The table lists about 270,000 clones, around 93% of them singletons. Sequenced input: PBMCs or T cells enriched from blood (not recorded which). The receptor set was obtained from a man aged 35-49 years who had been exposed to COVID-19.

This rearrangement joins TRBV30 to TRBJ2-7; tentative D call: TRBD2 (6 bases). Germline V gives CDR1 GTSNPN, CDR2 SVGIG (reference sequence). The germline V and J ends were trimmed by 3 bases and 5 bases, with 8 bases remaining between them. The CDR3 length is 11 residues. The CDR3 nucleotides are TGTGCCTGGAGGGGACTTGACGAGCAGTACTTC. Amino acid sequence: CAWRGLDEQYF. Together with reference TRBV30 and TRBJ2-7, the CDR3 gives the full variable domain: SQTIHQWPATLVQPVGSPLSLECTVEGTSNPNLYWYRQAAGRGLQLLFYSVGIGQISSEVPQNLSASRPQDRQFILSSKKLLLSDSGFYLCAWRGLDEQYFGPGTRLTVT.

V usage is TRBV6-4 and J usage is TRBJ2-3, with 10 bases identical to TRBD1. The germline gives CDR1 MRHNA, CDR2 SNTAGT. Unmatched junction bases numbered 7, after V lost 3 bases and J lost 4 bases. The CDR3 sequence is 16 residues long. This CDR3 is CASSEETGQGSDTQYF. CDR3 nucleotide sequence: TGTGCCAGCAGTGAAGAGACGGGACAGGGGTCAGATACGCAGTATTTT.

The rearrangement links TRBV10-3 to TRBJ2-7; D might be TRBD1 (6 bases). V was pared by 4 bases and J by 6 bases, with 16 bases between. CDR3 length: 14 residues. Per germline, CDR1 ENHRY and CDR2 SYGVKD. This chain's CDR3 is CAISGRGIGLEQYF. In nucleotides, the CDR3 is TGTGCCATCAGTGGAAGGGGGATCGGCCTCGAGCAGTACTTC.

CDR3 sequence: CASSLAGEPSPLHF. CDR3 bases: TGCGCCAGCAGCTTGGCCGGGGAGCCTTCACCCCTCCACTTT. V gene TRBV5-1 combines with J gene TRBJ1-6, with no clear D. CDR1 SGHRS and CDR2 YFSETQ come from the germline V gene. The CDR3 runs 14 residues. Deletions cut 0 bases from V and 9 bases from J, with 10 bases between.

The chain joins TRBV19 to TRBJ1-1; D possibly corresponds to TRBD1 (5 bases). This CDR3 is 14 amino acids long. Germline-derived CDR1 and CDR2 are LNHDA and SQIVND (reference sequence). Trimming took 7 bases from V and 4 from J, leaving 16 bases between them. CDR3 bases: TGTGCCAGTACCACGGGACTTCTGGGCACTGAAGCTTTCTTT. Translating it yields CASTTGLLGTEAFF.

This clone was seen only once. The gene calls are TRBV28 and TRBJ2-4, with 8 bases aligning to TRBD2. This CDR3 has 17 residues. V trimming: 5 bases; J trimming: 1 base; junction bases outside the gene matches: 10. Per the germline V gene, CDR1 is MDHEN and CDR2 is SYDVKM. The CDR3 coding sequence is TGTGCCAGCAGTCCCCTTTTAGGCGGGAGGGCCAAAAACATTCAGTACTTC. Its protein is CASSPLLGGRAKNIQYF.

The CDR3 loop is CASSFGRDEQFF. The CDR3 coding sequence is TGTGCCAGCAGTTTTGGGCGGGATGAGCAGTTCTTC. The rearrangement uses TRBV28 and TRBJ2-1; D may be TRBD2 (5 bases). The CDR3 is 12 amino acids. The germline CDR1 and CDR2 sequences are MDHEN and SYDVKM. Trimming removed 3 bases from V and 8 bases from J, with 8 bases in between.

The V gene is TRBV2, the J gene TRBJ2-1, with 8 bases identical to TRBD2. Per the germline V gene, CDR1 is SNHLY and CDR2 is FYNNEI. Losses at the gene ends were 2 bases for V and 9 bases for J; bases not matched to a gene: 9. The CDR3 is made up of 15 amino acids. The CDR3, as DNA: TGTGCCAGCAGTGAAAGAAGCGGGAGTTATATTGAGCAGTTCTTC. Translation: CASSERSGSYIEQFF.

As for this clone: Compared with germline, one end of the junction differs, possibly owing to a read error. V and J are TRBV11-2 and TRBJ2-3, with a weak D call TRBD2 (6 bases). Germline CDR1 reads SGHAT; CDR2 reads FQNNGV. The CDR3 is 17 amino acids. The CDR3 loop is CASGFLMREVGTDTQYF. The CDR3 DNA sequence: TGTGCCAGCGGCTTTCTTATGCGGGAAGTAGGTACAGATACGCAGTATTTT.

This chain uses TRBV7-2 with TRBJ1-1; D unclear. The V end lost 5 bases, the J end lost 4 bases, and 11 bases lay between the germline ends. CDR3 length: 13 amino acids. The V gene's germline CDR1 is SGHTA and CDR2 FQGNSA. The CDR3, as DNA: TGTGCCAGCAGCCCCCGAACATCCACTGAAGCTTTCTTT. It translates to CASSPRTSTEAFF.